Shown below are 8 T cell receptor beta chains from a single sample sequenced in a study of neurological immune-mediated disorders. Noted time point: longitudinal time-point 1 (baseline). TCRdb independently ran MiXCR on the 5' RACE reads; one entry per CDR3 protein. The sample has tens of thousands of distinct CDR3 sequences, roughly 10% seen once; the top ten hold more than 1.5%. Sequencing used PBMCs. Every receptor here comes from a woman between 35 and 50 years old in good health.

This clonotype was detected many times. The chain carries TRBV7-2 and TRBJ2-3; 9 bases fit TRBD2. The CDR3 is 17 amino acids. Germline V CDR1 and CDR2: SGHTA, FQGNSA. V was clipped by 5 bases and J by 0 bases; unmatched bases: 9. The CDR3 region has the DNA TGTGCCAGCAGCAGACAACTAGCGGGTGGTAGCACAGATACGCAGTATTTT. Protein: CASSRQLAGGSTDTQYF.

This clonotype has ten or more counts. The chain recombines TRBV6-6 with TRBJ2-5; D possibly corresponds to TRBD2 (6 bases). CDR1 and CDR2 (germline): MNHNY, SVGAGI (reference sequence). The CDR3 length is 14 residues. Trimming shortened V by 6 bases and J by 1 base, and 12 bases separated the two germline ends. In DNA, the CDR3 is TGTGCCAGCAGCCCCGGGAGTCCCCAAGAGACCCAGTACTTC. It specifies CASSPGSPQETQYF.

This clonotype was seen many times. The rearrangement joins TRBV6-5 to TRBJ2-7; TRBD1 is a possible D gene (5 bases). Trimming stripped 5 bases from V and 6 bases from J, with 14 bases between. The germline gives CDR1 MNHEY, CDR2 SVGAGI. The CDR3 length is 13 residues. The CDR3 DNA reads as TGTGCCAGCAGTCCACAGGAGCTTCTCGAGCAGTACTTC. Translated, it gives CASSPQELLEQYF.

The chain joins TRBV5-6 to TRBJ1-3, with no clear D. In germline, CDR1 is SGHDT, CDR2 YYEEEE. Trimming removed 2 bases from V and 4 bases from J, with 10 bases in between. The CDR3 runs to 14 residues. CDR3 in amino acids: CASSFPTEGNTIYF. The CDR3 region has the DNA TGTGCCAGCAGCTTCCCAACAGAAGGAAACACCATATATTTT.

This clonotype appeared many times. J is TRBJ1-5 and V is TRBV20-1; 10 bases agree with TRBD1. The CDR3 spans 15 residues. Looked up from germline, CDR1 is DFQATT and CDR2 is SNEGSKA (reference sequence). The trim removed 4 bases at V and 4 bases at J, leaving 7 bases unmatched. DNA for the CDR3: TGCAGTGCTACAAAGCCGGGACAGGGGAATCAGCCCCAGCATTTT. Protein sequence: CSATKPGQGNQPQHF.

This clonotype has a count of ten or more. This chain uses TRBV12-3 or TRBV12-4 with TRBJ1-5; 10 bases are shared with TRBD1. J lost 7 bases, V lost 7 bases, and 10 bases had no gene match. The CDR3 sequence is 15 residues long. CDR3 sequence (DNA): TGTGCCAGCAATCCTGGGACAGGGGACGGCCAGCCCCAGCATTTT. This gives the protein CASNPGTGDGQPQHF.

This clonotype was recorded many times. The chain couples TRBV5-6 to TRBJ2-7; D might be TRBD1 (6 bases). CDR3 length: 16 amino acids. V was shortened by 3 bases and J by 3 bases, with 19 bases between the two germline ends. Germline CDR1 and CDR2: SGHDT and YYEEEE. CDR3 in DNA: TGTGCCAGCAGCTGGGGACAACCTGCCTCTGGCTACGAGCAGTACTTC. It is translated as CASSWGQPASGYEQYF.

This clonotype was picked up many times. This chain joins TRBV5-1 and TRBJ2-7; D call uncertain. From germline, CDR1 is SGHRS and CDR2 YFSETQ. The CDR3 has 14 amino acids. V was clipped by 0 bases and J by 7 bases, with 14 bases between them. The CDR3 is CASSLGVPGGEQYF. In DNA, the CDR3 is TGCGCCAGCAGCTTGGGGGTTCCAGGCGGTGAGCAGTACTTC.